Listed below are T cell receptor beta chains from one sample, sequenced in a study of T-cell reconstitution after alpha-beta-depleted transplantation in children. TCRdb ran MiXCR on the PCR reads and lists one entry per CDR3 protein. Of about 580,000 distinct CDR3 sequences listed, 20% to 25% were seen once; the top ten hold 13% to 15%. Here the sequenced sample was PBMCs, mostly from graft donor cells, taken 360 days after TCRalphabeta/CD19-depleted stem cell transplant. The receptors were sampled from a boy under three years old who had a stem cell transplant for acute myeloid leukemia, so the T cells may come from the graft donor. CDR3s include the opening cysteine and the closing phenylalanine or tryptophan. Each record gives: D gene, V gene, J gene, clone size, CDR3 protein, CDR3 DNA. A D gene is named only where the DNA matches it firmly. The size entry is marked missing in some rows and otherwise reads once, few, many or a size class.

D: TRBD2; V: TRBV6-1; J: TRBJ2-3; size: NA; CDR3: CASSSLGLAGQTQYF; DNA: TGTGCCAGCAGCTCCCTGGGACTAGCGGGGCAAACGCAGTATTTT
D: NA; V: TRBV11-3; J: TRBJ2-6; size: many; CDR3: CASSLFIDRRGYRSGANVLTF; DNA: TGTGCCAGCAGCTTATTCATTGATCGGCGGGGCTACCGCTCTGGGGCCAACGTCCTGACTTTC
D: TRBD2; V: TRBV18; J: TRBJ2-1; size: many; CDR3: CASSPRTSGGPNEQFF; DNA: TGTGCCAGCTCACCGCGGACTAGCGGGGGGCCCAATGAGCAGTTCTTC
D: NA; V: TRBV12-3/TRBV12-4; J: TRBJ2-5; size: NA; CDR3: CASSLSGGLEETQYF; DNA: TGTGCCAGCAGTTTAAGTGGAGGATTGGAAGAGACCCAGTACTTC
D: TRBD1; V: TRBV14; J: TRBJ2-5; size: NA; CDR3: CASSQFGTGGSETQYF; DNA: TGTGCCAGCAGCCAATTTGGGACAGGGGGATCAGAGACCCAGTACTTC
D: NA; V: TRBV12-5; J: TRBJ2-1; size: many; CDR3: CASGSRLTQAYNEQFF; DNA: TGTGCTAGTGGTTCCCGACTCACCCAAGCCTACAATGAGCAGTTCTTC
D: TRBD2; V: TRBV20-1; J: TRBJ2-5; size: NA; CDR3: CSATSLAGSQETQYF; DNA: TGCAGTGCGACATCACTAGCGGGATCTCAAGAGACCCAGTACTTC
D: NA; V: TRBV18; J: TRBJ1-1; size: few; CDR3: CASSYRDIEAFF; DNA: TGTGCCAGCTCGTACCGGGACATCGAAGCTTTCTTT
D: TRBD2; V: TRBV29-1; J: TRBJ2-5; size: few; CDR3: CSVSSGGEETQYF; DNA: TGCAGCGTTTCTAGCGGGGGGGAAGAGACCCAGTACTTC
D: NA; V: TRBV7-3; J: TRBJ2-1; size: NA; CDR3: CASSVSPYEQFF; DNA: TGTGCCAGCAGCGTAAGTCCCTATGAGCAGTTCTTC
D: NA; V: TRBV12-3/TRBV12-4; J: TRBJ2-5; size: many; CDR3: CASSLVDGQETQYF; DNA: TGTGCCAGCAGTTTGGTGGACGGACAAGAGACCCAGTACTTC
D: NA; V: TRBV12-3/TRBV12-4; J: TRBJ1-1; size: NA; CDR3: CASSLGFGVENTEAFF; DNA: TGTGCCAGCAGTTTAGGGTTTGGGGTTGAGAACACTGAAGCTTTCTTT
D: NA; V: TRBV4-3; J: TRBJ2-7; size: NA; CDR3: CASSQDSGPSYEQYF; DNA: TGCGCCAGCAGCCAAGATTCAGGGCCCAGCTACGAGCAGTACTTC
D: NA; V: TRBV7-2; J: TRBJ2-3; size: few; CDR3: CASDDKPGYLTDTQYF; DNA: TGTGCCAGCGATGACAAGCCGGGGTATTTAACGGATACGCAGTATTTT
D: NA; V: TRBV5-1; J: TRBJ2-3; size: NA; CDR3: CASSDHRPNTDTQYF; DNA: TGCGCCAGCAGCGATCACAGGCCAAACACAGATACGCAGTATTTT